This T cell receptor beta chain was sequenced in a study of high-grade serous ovarian cancer treatment subgroups. The wider study: On average, 14,192 reads and about 7,400 unique TCR beta rearrangements were obtained per sample.

On this clone itself: Its antigen is not identified.

Tumor samples were obtained before definitive surgery or chemotherapy. Produced via immunoSEQ multiplex PCR; TCRdb's table is partial and in-frame only. The sample yields approximately 5,000 clones, roughly 69% seen once. Study-wide findings and caveats: Repertoire analysis covered CDR3 alone, not CDR1 or CDR2. Different patients shared almost no repertoire; same-patient tumors shared about 0.1 to 0.8. TCR clonal relatedness correlated positively with neoantigen level.

Trimming pared 3 bases from V and 2 bases from J, leaving 10 bases between. This CDR3 region has 14 residues. Per germline, CDR1 KGHSH and CDR2 LQKENI. Sequencing was carried out using tumor tissue. This chain joins TRBV18 and TRBJ2-5, with a tentative D call TRBD2 (5 bases). The TCR comes from a human donor with high-grade serous ovarian cancer. DNA for the CDR3: TGTGCCAGCTCACCGAACGGGATACAAGAGACCCAGTACTTC. It yields the protein CASSPNGIQETQYF.